This T cell receptor (beta chain) is drawn from a study of vaccination effects on CD4 cells after COVID-19. In the study overall: Two doses of BNT162b2 or mRNA-1273 vaccine were administered to participants.

With regard to this clone: Its antigen is still unknown.

The V gene lost 0 bases and the J gene lost 4 bases, with 15 bases spanning the gap. The CDR3 runs 16 residues. CDR1 is SGHDN and CDR2 is FVKESK in the germline V gene. Clones were read by immunoSEQ multiplex PCR, and TCRdb kept only the in-frame ones, dropping some. This sample carries about 45,000 clones, approximately 70% of them seen once, and the ten largest clones take roughly 30%. Ahead of sequencing, the ViraFEST assay grew antigen-specific CD4+ T cells using viral peptide pools. Culture proceeded for more than nine days, and CD4+ T cells were then isolated. This person caught SARS-CoV-2 sometime from March to December 2020, and PCR testing confirmed the infection. Days 3 and 7 were when half the medium was replaced with IL-2 medium.

V gene TRBV14 combines with J gene TRBJ1-1, with a weak D call TRBD1 (6 bases). The sequencing used CD4+ T cells from PBMCs cultured with a peptide pool, collected before COVID-19 vaccination. This receptor was identified in a human donor who had a prior SARS-CoV-2 infection. The CDR3 reads CASSQDRGARFTEAFF. The CDR3, as DNA: TGTGCCAGCAGCCAAGATAGGGGGGCGCGTTTCACTGAAGCTTTCTTT.